This is a list of T cell receptor beta chains from one sample in a study of CD8+CD57+ T cells in acquired aplastic anemia. TCRdb re-derived calls from the reads in MiXCR, one entry per CDR3 protein. Counted here are about 120,000 distinct CDR3 sequences, 45% to 60% occurring once; the ten biggest clones make up roughly 28%. Sequenced: sorted CD4+, CD8+, or CD8+CD57+ T cells (not recorded which) from PBMCs. All receptors come from a human donor with aplastic anemia. CDR3s include the opening cysteine and the closing phenylalanine or tryptophan. A D gene is named only where the DNA matches it firmly. Clone sizes are given selectively: once, few, many, or a class where the clone is expanded.

abundance	j_gene	d_gene	v_gene	CDR3nt	CDR3aa
.	TRBJ2-7	.	TRBV9	TGTGCCAGCAGCGTAGGTGGTAGCGACTCCTACGAGCAGTACTTC	CASSVGGSDSYEQYF
few	TRBJ1-5	.	TRBV2	TGTGCCAGCTGCCTCGGGGTCGGTCAGCCCCAGCATTTT	CASCLGVGQPQHF
many	TRBJ2-7	.	TRBV29-1	TGCAGCGTTGATTACTCACAGGGAGAAACCTACGAGCAGTACTTC	CSVDYSQGETYEQYF
once	TRBJ1-4	TRBD1	TRBV4-1	TGCGCCAGCGGCTACAGACAGGGGGCGGGTGAAAAACTGTTTTTT	CASGYRQGAGEKLFF
few	TRBJ2-5	.	TRBV10-2	TGCGCCAGCTTGTTTACAGGGTCAGAGACCCAGTACTTC	CASLFTGSETQYF
few	TRBJ2-2	.	TRBV19	TGTGCCAGTACGTCCCGAGTAAACACCGGGGAGCTGTTTTTT	CASTSRVNTGELFF
.	TRBJ2-7	.	TRBV30	TGTGCCTGGAACAGGGTAGACGAGCAGTACTTC	CAWNRVDEQYF
.	TRBJ2-1	.	TRBV10-2	TGCGCCAGCCACAGGGGGCTCCGGACTAGCGACTACAATGAGCAGTTCTTC	CASHRGLRTSDYNEQFF
.	TRBJ2-1	.	TRBV24-1	TGTGCCACCAGTGATCGACTATCGCCCTACAATGAGCAGTTCTTC	CATSDRLSPYNEQFF
many	TRBJ1-1	.	TRBV6-5	TGTGCCAGCAGTCCGGGGGCCACTGAAGCTTTCTTT	CASSPGATEAFF
.	TRBJ1-2	.	TRBV19	TGTGCCAGTAAAGCCAACTATGGCTACACCTTC	CASKANYGYTF
.	TRBJ2-3	TRBD2	TRBV7-6	TGTGCCAGCAGCAAGGGACTAGCGGGATCTGATACGCAGTATTTT	CASSKGLAGSDTQYF
.	TRBJ2-7	TRBD1	TRBV29-1	TGCAGCGTTGAAGGGGACAGGGCCTACGAGCAGTACTTC	CSVEGDRAYEQYF
.	TRBJ2-3	.	TRBV2	TGTGCCAGCAGCCCCGCTCGAAGTGCAGATACGCAGTATTTT	CASSPARSADTQYF
.	TRBJ1-5	TRBD1	TRBV6-5	TGTGCCAGCAGTTACGGGACAGGGGATCAGCCCCAGCATTTT	CASSYGTGDQPQHF
.	TRBJ2-7	TRBD2	TRBV6-2/TRBV6-3	TGTGCCAGCAGTCCGAGCGGGGGTAGGTACGAGCAGTACTTC	CASSPSGGRYEQYF
once	TRBJ2-5	.	TRBV10-3	TGTGCCATCAGTGAGTCGAGGGAAGAGACCCAGTACTTC	CAISESREETQYF
many	TRBJ1-1	TRBD1	TRBV4-1	TGCGCCAGCAGCATCAGGCAGGGGGCTGTGAACACTGAAGCTTTCTTT	CASSIRQGAVNTEAFF
many	TRBJ1-2	.	TRBV13	TGTGCCAGCAGCTTAGAGGGAGCCCTCAGAGGGGGCTACACCTTC	CASSLEGALRGGYTF
.	TRBJ2-7	.	TRBV24-1	TGTGCCACCAGTGATGCCCCAACATACGAGCAGTACTTC	CATSDAPTYEQYF
few	TRBJ2-7	.	TRBV7-2	TGTGCCAGCAGCTTGACGGGTGAGCAGTACTTC	CASSLTGEQYF
many	TRBJ2-1	.	TRBV20-1	TGCAGTGCTAGACCATACAATGAGCAGTTCTTC	CSARPYNEQFF
.	TRBJ2-1	TRBD2	TRBV20-1	TGCAGTGCTTGGGTAGCGGGAGTGGGGAAGCAGTTCTTC	CSAWVAGVGKQFF
.	TRBJ1-5	.	TRBV5-6	TGTGCCAGCAGCTTTGTGGGTGCGTATCAGCCCCAGCATTTT	CASSFVGAYQPQHF
few	TRBJ1-4	.	TRBV19	TGTGCCACCAGTACGCACACAGGTCAAAATGAAAAACTGTTTTTT	CATSTHTGQNEKLFF
.	TRBJ1-2	.	TRBV6-1	TGTGCCAGCAAACGCGGTATCCTGGGACGAACTACTAACTATGGCTACACCTTC	CASKRGILGRTTNYGYTF
few	TRBJ1-5	TRBD1	TRBV2	TGTGCCAGCAGTAAGGGACAGGGGATAAGTAGCAATCAGCCCCAGCATTTT	CASSKGQGISSNQPQHF
.	TRBJ1-6	.	TRBV7-9	TGTGCCAGCAGTCACGCGGATTCACCCCTCCACTTT	CASSHADSPLHF
.	TRBJ1-2	.	TRBV10-1	TGCGCCAGCAGACCGGGACGCGAGTGTGAGTATCGTGGCTACACCTTC	CASRPGRECEYRGYTF
.	TRBJ2-1	.	TRBV15	TGTGCCACCAGTAACTGGGACACCGGCTCCTACAATGAGCAGTTCTTC	CATSNWDTGSYNEQFF
.	TRBJ1-6	TRBD1	TRBV12-3/TRBV12-4	TGTGCCAGCAGTATGCTCACCGGGACAGGGGGTTCACCCCTCCACTTT	CASSMLTGTGGSPLHF
once	TRBJ1-3	.	TRBV2	TGTGCCAGCATGAAACAGGGAGTGGGAAACACCATATATTTT	CASMKQGVGNTIYF
.	TRBJ2-3	TRBD1	TRBV7-9	TGTGCCAGCAGCTTAGGGACAGGGTCGGGGACAGATACGCAGTATTTT	CASSLGTGSGTDTQYF
.	TRBJ1-3	.	TRBV12-3/TRBV12-4	TGTGCCAGCAGTTTAGCAGCGTCTGGAAACACCATATATTTT	CASSLAASGNTIYF
.	TRBJ1-1	.	TRBV28	TGTGCCAGCAGTTTAGTCGGGTACACTGAAGCTTTCTTT	CASSLVGYTEAFF
many	TRBJ2-1	TRBD2	TRBV9	TGTGCCAGCAGCGTCTGGGCTAGCGGGGGTACGGAGCAGTTCTTC	CASSVWASGGTEQFF
once	TRBJ2-2	TRBD1	TRBV15	TGTGCCACCAGGAGATGGGCACAGGGGGCCCCCGGGGAGCTGTTTTTT	CATRRWAQGAPGELFF
.	TRBJ1-1	.	TRBV10-3	TGTGCCATCAGTGAGCTACAGGGCCCCAACACTGAAGCTTTCTTT	CAISELQGPNTEAFF
.	TRBJ2-1	.	TRBV11-2	TGTGCCAGCAGCAGCACGGGACTCTCATTATACAATGGGCAGTTCTTC	CASSSTGLSLYNGQFF
.	TRBJ2-3	.	TRBV20-1	TGCAGTGCTCAAGCGAATGGGGTCACAGATACGCAGTATTTT	CSAQANGVTDTQYF
.	TRBJ1-2	TRBD1	TRBV25-1	TGTGCCAGCAGTGTCGGGACAGGAGTAGGATCCTATGGCTACACCTTC	CASSVGTGVGSYGYTF
.	TRBJ1-5	.	TRBV29-1	TGCAGCGTAAGGGACACCCGCAATCAGCCCCAGCATTTT	CSVRDTRNQPQHF
once	TRBJ2-5	TRBD2	TRBV5-6	TGTGCCAGCAGCTTGGGGGGAGGGCCAGGTGAGACCCAGTACTTC	CASSLGGGPGETQYF
.	TRBJ2-3	TRBD2	TRBV20-1	TGCAGTGCTAGTGGACTAGTACGCACAGATACGCAGTATTTT	CSASGLVRTDTQYF
.	TRBJ2-7	.	TRBV2	TGTGCCATCGCTTACAGGAGCTCCTACGAGCAGTACTTC	CAIAYRSSYEQYF
.	TRBJ2-2	TRBD2	TRBV12-3/TRBV12-4	TGTGCCAGCAGAACTGGACTAGCGGGAGGCACCGGGGAGCTGTTTTTT	CASRTGLAGGTGELFF
.	TRBJ2-5	.	TRBV20-1	TGCAGTGTCAGGGTAGTGGAGACCCAGTACTTC	CSVRVVETQYF
.	TRBJ1-2	.	TRBV2	TGTGCCAGCAGTGTACGGGCAGCCGGCTACACCTTC	CASSVRAAGYTF
.	TRBJ2-1	.	TRBV20-1	TGCAGTGCTAGCGGGGGAGGTTACAATGAGCAGTTCTTC	CSASGGGYNEQFF
.	TRBJ2-7	.	TRBV7-3	TGTGCCAGCAGCTTAAACCCCGGACAAGACGAGCAGTACTTC	CASSLNPGQDEQYF
.	TRBJ2-2	TRBD1	TRBV15	TGTGCCACCAGCAGAGTTCGGACAGGGGACACCGGGGAGCTGTTTTTT	CATSRVRTGDTGELFF
.	TRBJ2-7	TRBD2	TRBV7-2	TGTGCCAGCAGCTTAGCGCTGGGGGGGGTCGGCTACGAGCAGTACTTC	CASSLALGGVGYEQYF